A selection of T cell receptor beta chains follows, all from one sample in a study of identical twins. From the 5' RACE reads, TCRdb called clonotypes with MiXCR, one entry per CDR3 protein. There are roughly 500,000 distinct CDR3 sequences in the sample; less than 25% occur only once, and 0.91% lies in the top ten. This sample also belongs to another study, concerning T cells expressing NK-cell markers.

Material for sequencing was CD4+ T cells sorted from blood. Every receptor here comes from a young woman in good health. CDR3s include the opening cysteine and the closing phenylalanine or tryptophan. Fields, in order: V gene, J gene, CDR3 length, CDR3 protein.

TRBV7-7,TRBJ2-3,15,CASSLQPGNTDTQYF
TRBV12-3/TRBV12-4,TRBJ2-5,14,CASSLDTSGETQYF
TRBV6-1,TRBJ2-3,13,CASSDKGTDTQYF
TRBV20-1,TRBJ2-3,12,CSARDQHGTQYF
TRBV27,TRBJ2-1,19,CASSFKASGTSNSYNEQFF
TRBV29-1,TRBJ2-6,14,CSATGGSGANVLTF
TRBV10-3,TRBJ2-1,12,CAIQTRAREQFF
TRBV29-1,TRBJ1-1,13,CSVADNRNTEAFF
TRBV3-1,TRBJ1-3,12,CASSFNGNTIYF
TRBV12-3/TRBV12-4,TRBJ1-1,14,CASSRKGGTTEAFF
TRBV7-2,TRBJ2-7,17,CASSLARSSGSQYEQYF
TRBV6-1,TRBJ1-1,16,CASSDGTGGTTTEAFF
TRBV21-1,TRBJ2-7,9,CASSTGSYF
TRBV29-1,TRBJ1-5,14,CSVAEGSGNQPQHF
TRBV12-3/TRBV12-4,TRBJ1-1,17,CASIRVSGQTLNTEAFF
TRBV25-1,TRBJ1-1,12,CASSVMGTEAFF
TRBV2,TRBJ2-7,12,CASGDHSYEQYF
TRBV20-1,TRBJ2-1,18,CSARGLGRTSGSYNEQFF
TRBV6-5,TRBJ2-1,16,CASSYSTSGRAIEQFF
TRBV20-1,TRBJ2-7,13,CSALRGGGYEQYF
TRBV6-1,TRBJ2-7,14,CASRTQTGGLEQYF
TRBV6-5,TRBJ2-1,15,CASSYLLAQTHEQFF
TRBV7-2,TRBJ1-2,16,CASSLERGIANYGYTF
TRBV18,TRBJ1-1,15,CASSVWLQGNTEAFF
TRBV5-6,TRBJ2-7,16,CASSPPFVGLPYEQYF
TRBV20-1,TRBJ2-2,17,CCARDPRDRGLIGELFF
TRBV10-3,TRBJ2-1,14,CAITVSGTNNEQFF
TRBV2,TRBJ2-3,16,CASSYSGTSSTDTQYF
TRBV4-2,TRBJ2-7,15,CASSQDRKRPYEQYF
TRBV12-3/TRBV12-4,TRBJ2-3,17,CASSPEFGRISTDTQYF
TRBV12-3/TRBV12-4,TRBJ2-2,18,CASPRRVAGGQNTGELFF
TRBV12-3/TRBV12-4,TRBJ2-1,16,CASSRPGVGSYNEQFF
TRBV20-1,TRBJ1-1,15,CSATAGTGEDTEAFF
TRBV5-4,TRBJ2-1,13,CASSLANGDEQFF
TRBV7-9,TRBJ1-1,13,CASSDTGVVEAFF
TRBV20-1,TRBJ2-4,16,CSANKLSGSTVNIQYF
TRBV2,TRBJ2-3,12,CASRFSTDTQYF
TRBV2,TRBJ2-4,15,CASRLADLAKNIQYF
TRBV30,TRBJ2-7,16,CAWSVPGQGLFGEQYF
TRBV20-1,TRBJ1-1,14,CSARVISRDTEAFF
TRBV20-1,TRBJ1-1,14,CSARNQGLNTEAFF
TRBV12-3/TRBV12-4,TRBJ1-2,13,CASSLQGRDGYTF
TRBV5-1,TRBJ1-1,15,CASSLTGISNTEAFF
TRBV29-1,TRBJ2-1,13,CSVDLARNNEQFF
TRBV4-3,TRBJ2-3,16,CASSPRGTASTDTQYF
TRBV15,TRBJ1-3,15,CATSREGGSGNTIYF
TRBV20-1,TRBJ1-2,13,CSARGGQSYGYTF
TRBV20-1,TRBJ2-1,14,CSAPGLAGDNEQFF
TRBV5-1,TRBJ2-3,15,CASSFGGLRTDTQYF
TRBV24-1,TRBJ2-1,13,CATSDFARGVQFF
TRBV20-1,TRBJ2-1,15,CSARAAGGLFYEQFF
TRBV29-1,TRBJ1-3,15,CSVGAPGWTGNTIYF
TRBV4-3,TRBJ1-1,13,CASSQDVTTEAFF
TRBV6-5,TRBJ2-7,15,CASRLVRDSTYEQYF
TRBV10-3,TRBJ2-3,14,CAISEDSRTDTQYF
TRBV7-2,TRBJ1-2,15,CASSSSASSYYGYTF
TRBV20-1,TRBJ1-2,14,CSARVSGTGYGYTF
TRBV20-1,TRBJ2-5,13,CSARDGGVKTQYF
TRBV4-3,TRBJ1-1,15,CASSQDTRGDTEAFF